This T cell receptor beta chain derives from a study of blood T cell repertoires in COVID-19. The age range of participants was 18 to 89 years, with residence in more than 20 US areas. Clinical history as reported by participants underpinned cohort assignment. In the original processing: The authors estimated nucleated cell counts from reference gene primer amplification. Profiling relied on immunoSEQ multiplex PCR, and the TCRdb table lists in-frame clones only, not all of them. The DNA was the basis for D and trimming; V, J and clone size are from that table. This sample has 300,000 to 350,000 clones; 88% occur once, and the top ten carry under 6%. CDR3 length equals 18 residues. Germline V gives CDR1 LGHDT, CDR2 YNNKEL (reference sequence). V lost 1 base and J lost 2; bases outside the gene matches: 12.

The source material was PBMCs or T cells enriched from blood (not recorded which). The clonotype comes from a man aged 25-45 years who had recovered from COVID-19. The rearrangement joins TRBV3-1 (or the pseudogene TRBV3-2) to TRBJ2-7, with 9 bases fitting TRBD1. In DNA form, the CDR3 reads TGTGCCAGCAGCCAAGTATCCTTGACCGGGACAGGGACCTACGAGCAGTACTTC. The encoded protein is CASSQVSLTGTGTYEQYF.